This TCR beta chain derives from a study of identical twins. Trimming stripped 4 bases from V and 0 bases from J, with 7 bases between. Germline V gene data show CDR1 as SNHLY and CDR2 as FYNNEI. The CDR3 is 14 residues long. MiXCR was run by TCRdb on the 5' RACE reads, yielding one entry per CDR3 protein. The profile shows 500,000 to 600,000 distinct CDR3 sequences, around 20% of them singletons. A note on this clonotype: Its antigen remains unidentified.

Overall study findings and caveats: Conclusions came from cross-sectional statistical analysis, not from following the same donors. Researchers reported weaker excess twin sharing in beta out-of-frame sequences.

The same data also contributed to another study, on T cells expressing NK-cell markers.

The chain is built from TRBV2 and TRBJ1-3, with unresolved D. The TCR originated in a woman aged 18 to 35 in good health. The source material was CD4+ T cells sorted from blood. The CDR3 spells CASSGEPSGNTIYF. As DNA, the CDR3 is TGTGCCAGCAGTGGAGAACCCTCTGGAAACACCATATATTTT. Based on the CDR3 plus reference TRBV2 and TRBJ1-3, the full variable domain is EPEVTQTPSHQVTQMGQEVILRCVPISNHLYFYWYRQILGQKVEFLVSFYNNEISEKSEIFDDQFSVERPDGSNFTLKIRSTKLEDSAMYFCASSGEPSGNTIYFGEGSWLTVV.